This section outlines one TCR beta chain sequence together with its context. No antigen is known for it. The sample originates from a study of T cells after yellow fever vaccination. Whole-study findings and limits: Abundant contaminating clonotypes from the bulk population could appear in FACS-sorted repertoires. A secondary response was less intense yet reached its peak sooner, at day 5 versus 15.

MiXCR was run by TCRdb on the 5' RACE reads, yielding one entry per CDR3 protein. The top ten clones hold about 14% of a sample with just under 600,000 distinct CDR3 sequences, around an eighth of them seen once. Trimming stripped 6 bases from V and 2 bases from J, with 17 bases between. Germline CDR1 is MDHEN and CDR2 is SYDVKM. The CDR3 sequence is 16 residues long. This receptor was taken from a man aged 30 to 45 who received the YFV17D yellow fever vaccine. V usage is TRBV28 and J usage is TRBJ2-1; D remains unclear. Sequencing used PBMCs, obtained on the day of the yellow fever booster vaccination. CDR3 protein: CASSDIGVVTYNEQFF. Written as DNA, the CDR3 is TGTGCCAGCAGCGACATTGGGGTGGTTACCTACAATGAGCAGTTCTTC. The whole variable domain, remainder taken from reference TRBV28 and TRBJ2-1, is DVKVTQSSRYLVKRTGEKVFLECVQDMDHENMFWYRQDPGLGLRLIYFSYDVKMKEKGDIPEGYSVSREKKERFSLILESASTNQTSMYLCASSDIGVVTYNEQFFGPGTRLTVL.